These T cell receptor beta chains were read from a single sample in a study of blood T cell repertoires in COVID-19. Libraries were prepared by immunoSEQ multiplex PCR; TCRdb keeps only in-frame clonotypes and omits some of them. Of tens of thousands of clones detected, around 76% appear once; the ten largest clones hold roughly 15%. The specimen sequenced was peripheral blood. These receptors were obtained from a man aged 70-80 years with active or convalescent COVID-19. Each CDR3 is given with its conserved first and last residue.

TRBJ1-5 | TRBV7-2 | CASSLRDSSQPQHF
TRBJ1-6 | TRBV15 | CATSSGGDSPLHF
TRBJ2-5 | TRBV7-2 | CASSTTSGQETQYF
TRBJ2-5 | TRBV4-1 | CASSQDQWTQYF
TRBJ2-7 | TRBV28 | CASSSHGTGAYEQYF
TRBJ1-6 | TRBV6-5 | CASRSPGGSPLHF
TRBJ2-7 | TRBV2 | CASQGTGPYEQYF
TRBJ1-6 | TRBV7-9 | CASSLQGDNSPLHF
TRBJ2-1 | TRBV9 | CASSVTGGAYNEQFF
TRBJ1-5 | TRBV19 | CASSLTGNSPQHF
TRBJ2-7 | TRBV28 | CASLNLGRGYYEQYF
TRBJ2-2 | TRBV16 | CASSHGQPTGELFF
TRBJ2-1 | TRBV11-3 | CASSQGLAGWDEQFF
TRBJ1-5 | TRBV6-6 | CASSYSVDQPQHF
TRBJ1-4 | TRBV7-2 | CASSLGGRVTNEKLFF
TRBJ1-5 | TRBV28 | CASGDSYQFNQPQHF
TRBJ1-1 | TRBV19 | CASSIGAANTEAFF
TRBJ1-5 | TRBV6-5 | CASRGPNNQPQHF
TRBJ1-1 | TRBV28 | CASTNGGGMGTEAFF
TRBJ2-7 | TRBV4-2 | CASRGQLSTFSYEQYF
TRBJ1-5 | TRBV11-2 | CASSLTGIGQPQHF
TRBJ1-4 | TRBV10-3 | CAISVGVNEKLFF
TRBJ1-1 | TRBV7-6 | CASSRLTGPYTEAFF
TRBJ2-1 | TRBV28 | CASRETSSYNEQFF
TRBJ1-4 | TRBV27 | CASSFETAPSTNEKLFF
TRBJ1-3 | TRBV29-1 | CSVVEPYSGNTIYF
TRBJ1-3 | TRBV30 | CAWSTGGAGNTIYF
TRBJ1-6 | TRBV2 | CASSVSVESPLHF
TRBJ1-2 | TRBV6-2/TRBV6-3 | CASSYYTIYGYTF
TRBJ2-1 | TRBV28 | CASSTTDGGWFF
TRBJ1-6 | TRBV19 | CASTTTGGNSPLHF
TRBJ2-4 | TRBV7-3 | CASSLTEKGVQYF
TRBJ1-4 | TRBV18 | CASSPGTNEKLFF
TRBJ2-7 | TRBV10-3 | CAISESRTGLGEQYF
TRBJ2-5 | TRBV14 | CASSQESRSETQYF